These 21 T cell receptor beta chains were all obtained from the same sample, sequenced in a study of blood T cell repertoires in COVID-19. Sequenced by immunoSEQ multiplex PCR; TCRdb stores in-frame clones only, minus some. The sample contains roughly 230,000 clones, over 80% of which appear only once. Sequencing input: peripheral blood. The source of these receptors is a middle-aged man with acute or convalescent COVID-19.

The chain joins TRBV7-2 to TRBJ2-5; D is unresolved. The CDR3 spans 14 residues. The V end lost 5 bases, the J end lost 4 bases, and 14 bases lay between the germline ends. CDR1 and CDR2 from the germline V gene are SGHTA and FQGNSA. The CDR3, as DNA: TGTGCCAGCAGCCCCCAAGAACGCGGAGAGACCCAGTACTTC. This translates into CASSPQERGETQYF.

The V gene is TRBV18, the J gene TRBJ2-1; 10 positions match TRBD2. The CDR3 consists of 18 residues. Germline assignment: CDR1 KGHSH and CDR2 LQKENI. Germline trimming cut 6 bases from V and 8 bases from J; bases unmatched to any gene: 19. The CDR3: CASSRKGLAGDLGDEQFF. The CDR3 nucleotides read TGTGCCAGCTCCCGTAAGGGGCTAGCGGGAGATCTGGGTGATGAGCAGTTCTTC.

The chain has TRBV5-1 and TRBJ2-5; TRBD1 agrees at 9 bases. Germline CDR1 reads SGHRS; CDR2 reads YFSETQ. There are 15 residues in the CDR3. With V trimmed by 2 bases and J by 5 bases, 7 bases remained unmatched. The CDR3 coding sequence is TGCGCCAGCAGCTTACAAACAGGGGGCGGCGAGACCCAGTACTTC. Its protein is CASSLQTGGGETQYF.

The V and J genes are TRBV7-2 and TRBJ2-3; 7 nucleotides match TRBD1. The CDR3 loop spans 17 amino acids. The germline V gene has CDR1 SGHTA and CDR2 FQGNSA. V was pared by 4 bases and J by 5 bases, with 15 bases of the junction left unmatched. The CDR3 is CASSSTPPGPGGDTQYF. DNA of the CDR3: TGTGCCAGCAGCTCGACCCCACCCGGGCCAGGGGGAGATACGCAGTATTTT.

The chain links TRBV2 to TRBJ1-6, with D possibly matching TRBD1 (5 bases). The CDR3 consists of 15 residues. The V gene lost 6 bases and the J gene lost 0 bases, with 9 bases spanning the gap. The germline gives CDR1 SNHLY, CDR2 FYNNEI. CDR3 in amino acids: CASRGQVSYNSPLHF. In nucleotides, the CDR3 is TGTGCCAGCAGGGGGCAGGTCTCCTATAATTCACCCCTCCACTTT.

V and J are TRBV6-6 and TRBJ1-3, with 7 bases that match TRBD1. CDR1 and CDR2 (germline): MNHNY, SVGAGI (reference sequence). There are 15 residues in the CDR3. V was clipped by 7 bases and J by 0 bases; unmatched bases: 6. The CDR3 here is CASNPGGRSGNTIYF. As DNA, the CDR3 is TGTGCCAGCAATCCAGGGGGTCGCTCTGGAAACACCATATATTTT.

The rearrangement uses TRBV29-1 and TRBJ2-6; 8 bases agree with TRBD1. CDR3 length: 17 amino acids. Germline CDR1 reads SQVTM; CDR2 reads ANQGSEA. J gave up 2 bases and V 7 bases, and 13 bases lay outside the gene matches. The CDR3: CSAWGGTGPTGANVLTF. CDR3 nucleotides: TGCAGCGCATGGGGTGGGACAGGACCTACTGGGGCCAACGTCCTGACTTTC.

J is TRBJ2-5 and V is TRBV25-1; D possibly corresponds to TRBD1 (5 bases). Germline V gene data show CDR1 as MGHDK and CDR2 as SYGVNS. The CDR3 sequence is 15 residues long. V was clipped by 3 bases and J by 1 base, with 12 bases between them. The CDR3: CASSDTGQLQETQYF. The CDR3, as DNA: TGTGCCAGCAGTGATACCGGACAACTCCAAGAGACCCAGTACTTC. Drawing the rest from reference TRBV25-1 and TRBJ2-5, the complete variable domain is EADIYQTPRYLVIGTGKKITLECSQTMGHDKMYWYQQDPGMELHLIHYSYGVNSTEKGDLSSESTVSRIRTEHFPLTLESARPSHTSQYLCASSDTGQLQETQYFGPGTRLLVL.

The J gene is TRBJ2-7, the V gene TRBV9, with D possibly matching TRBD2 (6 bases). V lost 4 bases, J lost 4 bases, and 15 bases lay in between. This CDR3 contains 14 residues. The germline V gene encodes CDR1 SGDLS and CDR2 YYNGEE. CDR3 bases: TGTGCCAGCAGCACCGGGACGGGGACTTACGAGCAGTACTTC. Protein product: CASSTGTGTYEQYF.

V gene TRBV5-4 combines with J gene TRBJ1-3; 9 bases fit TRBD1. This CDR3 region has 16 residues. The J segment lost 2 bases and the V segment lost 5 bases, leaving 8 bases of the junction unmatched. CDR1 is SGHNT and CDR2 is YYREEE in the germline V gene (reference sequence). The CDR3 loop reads CASSRDRVVTGNTIYF. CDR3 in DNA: TGTGCCAGCAGTCGGGACAGGGTCGTAACTGGAAACACCATATATTTT.

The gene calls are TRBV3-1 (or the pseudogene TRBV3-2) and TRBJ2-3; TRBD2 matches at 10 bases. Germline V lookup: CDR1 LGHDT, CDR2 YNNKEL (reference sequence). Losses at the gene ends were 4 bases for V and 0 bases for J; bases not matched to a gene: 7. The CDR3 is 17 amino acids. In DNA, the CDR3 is TGTGCCAGCAGCCTAGGGACTAGCGATCCTAGCACAGATACGCAGTATTTT. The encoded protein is CASSLGTSDPSTDTQYF.

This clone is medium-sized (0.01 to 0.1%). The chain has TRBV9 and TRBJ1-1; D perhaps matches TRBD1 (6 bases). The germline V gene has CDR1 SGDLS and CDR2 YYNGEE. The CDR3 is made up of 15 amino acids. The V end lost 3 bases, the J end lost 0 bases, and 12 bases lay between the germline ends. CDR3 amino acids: CASSALGQMNTEAFF. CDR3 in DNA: TGTGCCAGCAGCGCCCTAGGACAGATGAACACTGAAGCTTTCTTT.

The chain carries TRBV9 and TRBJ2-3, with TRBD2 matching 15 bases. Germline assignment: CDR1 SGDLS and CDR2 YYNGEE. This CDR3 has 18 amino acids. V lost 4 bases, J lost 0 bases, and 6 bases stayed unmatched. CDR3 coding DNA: TGTGCCAGCAGCAAGGGACTAGCGGGGGGCACTAGCACAGATACGCAGTATTTT. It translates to CASSKGLAGGTSTDTQYF.

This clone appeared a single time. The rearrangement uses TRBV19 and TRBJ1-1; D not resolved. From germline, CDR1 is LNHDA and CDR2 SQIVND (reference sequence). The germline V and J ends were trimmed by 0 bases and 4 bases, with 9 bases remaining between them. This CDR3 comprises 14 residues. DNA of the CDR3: TGTGCCAGTAGTATAGATCAGGTGAGCACTGAAGCTTTCTTT. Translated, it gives CASSIDQVSTEAFF.

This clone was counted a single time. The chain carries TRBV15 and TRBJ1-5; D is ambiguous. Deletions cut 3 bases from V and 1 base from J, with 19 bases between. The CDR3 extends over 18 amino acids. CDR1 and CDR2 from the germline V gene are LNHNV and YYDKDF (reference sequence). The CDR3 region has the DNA TGTGCCACCAGCAGGATGACCGGAGGAAGGCGGAGCAATCAGCCCCAGCATTTT. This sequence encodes CATSRMTGGRRSNQPQHF.

The CDR3 loop reads CAWSGTTGGYEQFF. The CDR3 bases are TGTGCCTGGAGTGGGACAACGGGAGGCTATGAGCAGTTCTTC. The J gene is TRBJ2-1, the V gene TRBV30, with 7 bases matching TRBD2. The J segment lost 8 bases and the V segment lost 1 base, leaving 8 bases of the junction unmatched. CDR3 length: 14 residues. Germline CDR1 reads GTSNPN; CDR2 reads SVGIG (reference sequence).

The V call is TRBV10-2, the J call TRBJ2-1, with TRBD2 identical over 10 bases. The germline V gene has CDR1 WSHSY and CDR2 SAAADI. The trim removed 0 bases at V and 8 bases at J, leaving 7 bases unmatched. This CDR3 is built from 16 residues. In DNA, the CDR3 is TGCGCCAGCAGTGAGTCTCCTAGCGGGAGAATGGATGAGCAGTTCTTC. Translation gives CASSESPSGRMDEQFF.

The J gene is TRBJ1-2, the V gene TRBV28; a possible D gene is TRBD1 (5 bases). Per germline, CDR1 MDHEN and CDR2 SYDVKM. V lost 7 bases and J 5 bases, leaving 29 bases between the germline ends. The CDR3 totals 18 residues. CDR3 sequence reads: CASTPSGEAYNQPYGYTF. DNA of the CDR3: TGTGCCAGCACCCCCTCGGGGGAGGCGTACAATCAACCATATGGCTACACCTTC.

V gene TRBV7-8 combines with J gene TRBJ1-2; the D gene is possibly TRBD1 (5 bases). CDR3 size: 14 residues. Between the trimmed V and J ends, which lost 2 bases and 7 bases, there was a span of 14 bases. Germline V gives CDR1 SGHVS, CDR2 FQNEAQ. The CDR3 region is CASSLPQGVSGYTF. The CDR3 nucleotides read TGTGCCAGCAGCTTACCTCAAGGGGTCTCTGGCTACACCTTC.

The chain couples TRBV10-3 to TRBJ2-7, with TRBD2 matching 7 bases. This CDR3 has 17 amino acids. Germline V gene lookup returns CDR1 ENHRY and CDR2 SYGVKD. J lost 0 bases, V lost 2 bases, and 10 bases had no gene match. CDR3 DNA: TGTGCCATCAGTGAGGGAATAGCGGGTTTTAGCTCCTACGAGCAGTACTTC. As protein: CAISEGIAGFSSYEQYF.

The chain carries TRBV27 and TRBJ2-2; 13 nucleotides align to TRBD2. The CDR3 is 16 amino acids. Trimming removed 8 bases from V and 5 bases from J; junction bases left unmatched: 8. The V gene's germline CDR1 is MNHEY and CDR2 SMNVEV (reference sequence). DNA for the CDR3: TGTGCCAGCTCTGGACTAGCGGGAGTGGGTACCGGGGAGCTGTTTTTT. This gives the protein CASSGLAGVGTGELFF.